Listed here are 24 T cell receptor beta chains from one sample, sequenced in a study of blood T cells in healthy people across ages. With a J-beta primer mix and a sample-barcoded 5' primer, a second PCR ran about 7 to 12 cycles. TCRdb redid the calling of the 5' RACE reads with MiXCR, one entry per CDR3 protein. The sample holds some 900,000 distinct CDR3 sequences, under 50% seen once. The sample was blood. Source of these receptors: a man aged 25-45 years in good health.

CDR3 coding DNA: TGTGCCAGCAGTTACTCGGGCCTGCCACACTATGGCTACACCTTC. Its translation is CASSYSGLPHYGYTF. The chain is built from TRBV6-5 and TRBJ1-2; D ambiguous. Between the trimmed V and J ends, which lost 0 bases and 3 bases, there was a span of 11 bases. Germline values: CDR1 MNHEY, CDR2 SVGAGI. The CDR3 is 15 residues long.

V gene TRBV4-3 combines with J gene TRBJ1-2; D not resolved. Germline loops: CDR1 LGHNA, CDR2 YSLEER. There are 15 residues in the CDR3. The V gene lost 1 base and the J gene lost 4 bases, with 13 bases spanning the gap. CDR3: CASSQGYFGSYGYTF. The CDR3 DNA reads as TGCGCCAGCAGCCAAGGGTATTTTGGCTCCTATGGCTACACCTTC.

Written as DNA, the CDR3 is TGTGCCAGCAGCTTAAATTTTGGCCAGACCTACGAGCAGTACTTC. Its protein product is CASSLNFGQTYEQYF. V usage is TRBV11-3 and J usage is TRBJ2-4; no firm D call. The DNA end lines up better with TRBJ2-7; the J call may be wrong. The CDR3 runs 15 residues. Per germline, CDR1 SGHNT and CDR2 YENEEA.

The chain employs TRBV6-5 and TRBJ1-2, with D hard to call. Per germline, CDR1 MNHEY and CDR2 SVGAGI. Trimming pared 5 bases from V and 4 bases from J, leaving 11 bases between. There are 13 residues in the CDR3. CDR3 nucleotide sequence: TGTGCCAGCAGTCAGACGTCTGGCTATGGCTACACCTTC. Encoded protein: CASSQTSGYGYTF.

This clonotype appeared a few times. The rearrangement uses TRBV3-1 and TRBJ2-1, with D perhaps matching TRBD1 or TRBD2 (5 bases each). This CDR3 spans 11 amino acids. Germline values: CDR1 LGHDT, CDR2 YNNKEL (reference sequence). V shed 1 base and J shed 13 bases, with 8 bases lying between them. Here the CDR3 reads CASSQGGAQFF. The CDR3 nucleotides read TGTGCCAGCAGCCAAGGAGGGGCACAGTTCTTC.

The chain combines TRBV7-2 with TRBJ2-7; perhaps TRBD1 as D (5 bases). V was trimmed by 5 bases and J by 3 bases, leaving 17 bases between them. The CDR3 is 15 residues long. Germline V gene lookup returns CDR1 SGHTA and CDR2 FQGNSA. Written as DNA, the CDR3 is TGTGCCAGCAGCGCTCCAAGGGGCAGGAGCTACGAGCAGTACTTC. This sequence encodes CASSAPRGRSYEQYF.

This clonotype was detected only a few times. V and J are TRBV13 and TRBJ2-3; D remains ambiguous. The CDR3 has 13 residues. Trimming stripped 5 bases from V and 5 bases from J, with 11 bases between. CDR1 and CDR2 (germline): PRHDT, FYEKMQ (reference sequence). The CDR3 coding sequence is TGTGCCAGCAGCCTATCGACGGTAGATACGCAGTATTTT. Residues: CASSLSTVDTQYF.

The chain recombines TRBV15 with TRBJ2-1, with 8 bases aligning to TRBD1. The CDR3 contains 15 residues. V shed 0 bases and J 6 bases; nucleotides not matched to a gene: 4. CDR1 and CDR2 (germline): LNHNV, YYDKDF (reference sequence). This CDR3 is CATSRDPGQANEQFF. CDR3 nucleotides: TGTGCCACCAGCAGAGATCCGGGACAGGCCAATGAGCAGTTCTTC.

The CDR3 DNA sequence: TGTGCCAGCAGCCAGAGATACACGGGGGGGCTGGGCAGTGAGCAGTTCTTC. Encoded protein: CASSQRYTGGLGSEQFF. J is TRBJ2-1 and V is TRBV3-1; 8 bases agree with TRBD2. Losses at the gene ends were 3 bases for V and 9 bases for J; bases not matched to a gene: 16. Germline CDR1 reads LGHDT; CDR2 reads YNNKEL (reference sequence). The CDR3 totals 17 residues.

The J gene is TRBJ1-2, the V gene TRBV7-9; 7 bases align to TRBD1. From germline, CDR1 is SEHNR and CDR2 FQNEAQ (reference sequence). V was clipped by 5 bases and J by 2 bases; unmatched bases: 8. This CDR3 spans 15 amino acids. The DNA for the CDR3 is TGTGCCAGCAGCCGAACAGGGGCTTCAAACTATGGCTACACCTTC. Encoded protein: CASSRTGASNYGYTF. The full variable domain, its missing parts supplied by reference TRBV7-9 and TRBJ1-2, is DTGVSQNPRHKITKRGQNVTFRCDPISEHNRLYWYRQTLGQGPEFLTYFQNEAQLEKSRLLSDRFSAERPKGSFSTLEIQRTEQGDSAMYLCASSRTGASNYGYTFGSGTRLTVV.

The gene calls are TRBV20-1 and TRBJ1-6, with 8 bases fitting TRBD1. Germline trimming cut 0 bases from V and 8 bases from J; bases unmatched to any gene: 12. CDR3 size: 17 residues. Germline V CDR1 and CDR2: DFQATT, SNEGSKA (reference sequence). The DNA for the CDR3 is TGCAGTGCTAGAGACTTTAAGACAGGGGCTAATCATTCACCCCTCCACTTT. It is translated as CSARDFKTGANHSPLHF.

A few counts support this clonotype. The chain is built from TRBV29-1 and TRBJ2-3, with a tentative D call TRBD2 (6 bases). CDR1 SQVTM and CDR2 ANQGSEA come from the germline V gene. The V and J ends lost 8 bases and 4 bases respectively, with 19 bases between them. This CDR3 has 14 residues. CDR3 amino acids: CSLEYFSGADTQYF. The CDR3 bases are TGCAGCTTAGAATATTTTTCGGGGGCAGATACGCAGTATTTT.

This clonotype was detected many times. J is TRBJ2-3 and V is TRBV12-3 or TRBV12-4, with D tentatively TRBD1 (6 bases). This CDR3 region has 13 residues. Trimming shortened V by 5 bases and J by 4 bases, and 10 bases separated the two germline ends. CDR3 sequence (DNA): TGTGCCAGCAGTGTTAAGGGGGCAGATACGCAGTATTTT. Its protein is CASSVKGADTQYF.

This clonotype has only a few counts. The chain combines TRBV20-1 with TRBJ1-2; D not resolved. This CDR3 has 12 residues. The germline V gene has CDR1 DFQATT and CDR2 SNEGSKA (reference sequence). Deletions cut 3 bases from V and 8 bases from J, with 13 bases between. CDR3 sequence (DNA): TGCAGTGCTAGTGGCAGCGTGGAGGGCTACACCTTC. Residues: CSASGSVEGYTF.

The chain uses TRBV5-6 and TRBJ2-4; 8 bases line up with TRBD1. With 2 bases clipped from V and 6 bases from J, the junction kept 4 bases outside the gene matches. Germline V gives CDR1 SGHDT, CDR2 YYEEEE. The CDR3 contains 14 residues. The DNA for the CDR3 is TGTGCCAGCAGCTTTGGACAGGGAATAAACATTCAGTACTTC. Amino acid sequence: CASSFGQGINIQYF.

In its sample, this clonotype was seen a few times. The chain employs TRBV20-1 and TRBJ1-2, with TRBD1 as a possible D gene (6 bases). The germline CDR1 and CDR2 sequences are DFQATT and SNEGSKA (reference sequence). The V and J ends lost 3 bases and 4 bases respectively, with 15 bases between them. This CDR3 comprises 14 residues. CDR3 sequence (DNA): TGCAGTGCTAGTGCTGAGGACAGCTTCTATGGCTACACCTTC. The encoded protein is CSASAEDSFYGYTF.

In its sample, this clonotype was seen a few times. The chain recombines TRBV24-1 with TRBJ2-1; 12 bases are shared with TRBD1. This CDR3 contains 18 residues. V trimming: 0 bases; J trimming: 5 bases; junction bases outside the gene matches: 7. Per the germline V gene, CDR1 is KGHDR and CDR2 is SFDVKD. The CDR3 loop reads CATSDLPGQGALDNEQFF. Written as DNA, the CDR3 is TGTGCCACCAGTGATTTGCCGGGACAGGGGGCGTTGGACAATGAGCAGTTCTTC.

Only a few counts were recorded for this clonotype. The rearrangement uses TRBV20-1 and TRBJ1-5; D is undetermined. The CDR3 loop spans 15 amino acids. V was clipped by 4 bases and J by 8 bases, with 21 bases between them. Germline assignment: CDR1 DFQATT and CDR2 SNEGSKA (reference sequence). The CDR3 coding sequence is TGCAGTGCTAACTCTCCGGAGTTCAATCACAAGCCCCAGCATTTT. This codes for CSANSPEFNHKPQHF.

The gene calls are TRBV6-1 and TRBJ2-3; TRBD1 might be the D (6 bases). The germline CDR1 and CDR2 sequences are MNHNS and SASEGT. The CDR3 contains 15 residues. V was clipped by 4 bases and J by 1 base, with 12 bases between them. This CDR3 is CASSAQGYGTDTQYF. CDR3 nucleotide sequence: TGTGCCAGCAGTGCACAGGGTTACGGCACAGATACGCAGTATTTT.

In DNA, the CDR3 is TGTGCCAGCAGGCGGGACAGCTTAAACCGCGGGTCCTACGAGCAGTACTTC. It translates to CASRRDSLNRGSYEQYF. This chain links TRBV5-5 with TRBJ2-7, with a tentative D call TRBD1 (7 bases). CDR3 length: 17 residues. Germline lookup yields CDR1 SGHKS and CDR2 YYEKEE (reference sequence). V lost 5 bases to trimming and J lost 1 base, with 22 bases between them.

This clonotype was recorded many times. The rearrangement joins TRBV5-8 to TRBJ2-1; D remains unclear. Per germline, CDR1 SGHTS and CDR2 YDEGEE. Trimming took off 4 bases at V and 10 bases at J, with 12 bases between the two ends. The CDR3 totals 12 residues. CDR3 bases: TGTGCCAGCAGCCAGTGGGCGGTGGAGCAGTTCTTC. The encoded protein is CASSQWAVEQFF. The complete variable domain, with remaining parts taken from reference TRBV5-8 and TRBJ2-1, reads EAGVTQSPTHLIKTRGQQATLRCSPISGHTSVYWYQQALGLGLQFLLWYDEGEERNRGNFPPRFSGRQFPNYSSELNVNALELEDSALYLCASSQWAVEQFFGPGTRLTVL.

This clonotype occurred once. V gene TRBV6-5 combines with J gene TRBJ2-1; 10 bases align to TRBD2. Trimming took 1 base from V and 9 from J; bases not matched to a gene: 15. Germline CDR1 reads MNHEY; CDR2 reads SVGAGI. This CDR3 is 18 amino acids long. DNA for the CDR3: TGTGCCAGCAGTTACTTGGGGCCCTTCAGCGGGGGGGCCGGTGAGCAGTTCTTC. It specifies CASSYLGPFSGGAGEQFF.

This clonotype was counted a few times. In DNA form, the CDR3 reads TGCGCCAGCAGCCAAGAAACAGGGTGGTATGGCTACACCTTC. As protein: CASSQETGWYGYTF. The chain employs TRBV4-1 and TRBJ1-2; D is perhaps TRBD1 (6 bases). V was trimmed by 0 bases and J by 5 bases, leaving 10 bases between them. The CDR3 extends over 14 amino acids. Germline V gives CDR1 MGHRA, CDR2 YSYEKL.

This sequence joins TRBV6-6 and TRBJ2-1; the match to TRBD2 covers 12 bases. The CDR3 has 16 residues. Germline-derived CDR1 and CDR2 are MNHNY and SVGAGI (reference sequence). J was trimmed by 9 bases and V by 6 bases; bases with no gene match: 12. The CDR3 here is CASSLASGRALGEQFF. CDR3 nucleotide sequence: TGTGCCAGCAGCCTGGCTAGCGGGAGGGCCCTAGGTGAGCAGTTCTTC.